This T cell receptor beta chain was captured in a study of B cell selection in AIRE deficiency. Study outcomes and limitations: Of roughly 4,000 shared Treg TCRbeta sequences, around 32% were healthy-only, 9.3% patient-only.

Of note for this clone: Its antigen is not known.

CD4+CD127+ cells were sorted as the conventional CD4 T cells. The method was immunoSEQ multiplex PCR; TCRdb's version includes in-frame clones alone and lacks a portion of them. The sample records 20,000 to 25,000 clones, 95% to 98% being singletons. The sequenced sample consisted of conventional CD4+ T cells sorted from PBMCs. This clonotype originated in a human donor with AIRE deficiency.

The CDR3 sequence is CASSGQRNQPQHF. The DNA for the CDR3 is TGTGCCAGTAGTGGACAGCGAAATCAGCCCCAGCATTTT. This rearrangement joins TRBV19 to TRBJ1-5; tentatively, D is TRBD1 (6 bases). The V end was cut by 5 bases, the J end by 4 bases, with 9 bases between. The CDR3 is made up of 13 amino acids. Looked up from germline, CDR1 is LNHDA and CDR2 is SQIVND (reference sequence).